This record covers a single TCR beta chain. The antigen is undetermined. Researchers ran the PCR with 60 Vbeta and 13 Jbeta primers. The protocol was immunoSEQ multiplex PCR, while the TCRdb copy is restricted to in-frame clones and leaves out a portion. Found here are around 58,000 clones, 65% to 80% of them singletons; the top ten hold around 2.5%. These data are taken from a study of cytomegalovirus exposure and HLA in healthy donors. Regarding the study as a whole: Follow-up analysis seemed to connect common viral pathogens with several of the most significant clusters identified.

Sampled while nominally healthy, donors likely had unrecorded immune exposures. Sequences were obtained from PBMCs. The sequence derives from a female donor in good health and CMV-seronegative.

The CDR3 DNA is TGTGCCAGCAGCCGGGACAGGGTGGACACTGAAGCTTTCTTT. It translates to CASSRDRVDTEAFF. The rearrangement joins TRBV27 to TRBJ1-1; 9 nucleotides align to TRBD1. V shed 6 bases and J 3 bases; nucleotides not matched to a gene: 5. The CDR3 is made up of 14 amino acids. Germline V gives CDR1 MNHEY, CDR2 SMNVEV (reference sequence).